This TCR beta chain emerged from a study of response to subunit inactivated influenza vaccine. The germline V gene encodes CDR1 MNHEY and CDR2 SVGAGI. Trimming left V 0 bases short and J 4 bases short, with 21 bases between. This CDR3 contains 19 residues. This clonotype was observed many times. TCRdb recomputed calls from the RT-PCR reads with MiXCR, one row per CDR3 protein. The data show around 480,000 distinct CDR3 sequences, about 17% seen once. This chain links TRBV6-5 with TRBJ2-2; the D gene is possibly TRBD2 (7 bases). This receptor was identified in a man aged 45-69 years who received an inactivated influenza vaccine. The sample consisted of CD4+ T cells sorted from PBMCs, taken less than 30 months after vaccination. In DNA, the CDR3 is TGTGCCAGCAGTTACTCGGGGGCGGGAAGCGGGGTGCTCACCGGGGAGCTGTTTTTT. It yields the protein CASSYSGAGSGVLTGELFF.